This T cell receptor (beta chain) was sequenced in a study of a mutant IDH1 vaccine in newly diagnosed glioma. The time point is: week 35, safety follow-up. The content of each vaccine dose was 300 ug of mutant IDH1 20-mer peptide, and topical imiquimod accompanied it. New IDH1-mutant, ATRX-lost WHO grade 3 or 4 astrocytomas occurred in donors. This CDR3 has 12 residues. The V gene's germline CDR1 is SGHTA and CDR2 FQGNSA. V was clipped by 3 bases and J by 3 bases, with 4 bases between them. TCRdb keeps only in-frame clones here, not all; method: immunoSEQ multiplex PCR. Of 65,000 to 85,000 clones in the sample, 85% to 90% were seen once. As for this clone: The antigen remains unidentified.

The receptor was isolated from a man aged 25 to 40 with glioma. The source material was PBMCs, sampled from a glioma patient whose treatment included an IDH1 peptide vaccine. The chain combines TRBV7-2 with TRBJ2-3, with no clear D. The CDR3 sequence is CASSFETDTQYF. CDR3 DNA: TGTGCCAGCAGCTTTGAAACAGATACGCAGTATTTT.